The clone carrying this T cell receptor (beta chain) was picked up a small number of times. V lost 1 base and J lost 7, with 5 bases in between. Germline V gene sequence: CDR1 LGHDT, CDR2 YNNKEL (reference sequence). This CDR3 is built from 11 residues. MiXCR was run by TCRdb on the RT-PCR reads, yielding one entry per CDR3 protein. The sample consists of 650,000 to 800,000 distinct CDR3 sequences, 14% of them appearing once. The sequencing input was memory CD4+ T cells from blood. The V call is TRBV3-1, the J call TRBJ2-7; D unclear. The receptor was isolated from a female donor in good health, serving as a healthy control. CDR3 loop: CASSQAVEQYF. CDR3 bases: TGTGCCAGCAGCCAAGCCGTTGAGCAGTACTTC.